This TCR beta chain was captured in a study of blood T cell repertoires in COVID-19 (dated by TCRdb to 2018 to 2020). Looking at the study overall: Samples from collaborators originated in the United States, Italy and Spain and spanned both the acute and convalescent phases of COVID-19. The repertoires were released in a freely available public database meant as a resource for research on the immune response to SARS-CoV-2. Where HLA class I and class II types were available, the types were taken from metadata supplied by the sample provider, not from assay-based typing. The samples were drawn from the first 160 participants of the ongoing ImmuneRACE study and from over 950 subjects provided by 6 global collaborators. The material from the prospective study consisted of cDNA or gDNA derived from T cells, B-cell-depleted T cells, or PBMCs. Subjects who had been exposed to COVID-19, were actively infected with it, or had recovered from it provided the deeply sampled blood TCRbeta repertoires that made up the dataset. A de-identified subject ID, COVID-19 status, age in years and sex were almost always included in the sample metadata. Beyond this particular receptor, the publication reports: Clinical and demographic metadata were provided uncurated, with the amount varying by source and participant.

Points on this clone: Its specific antigen is unknown. No per-base quality is available; no much larger clone lies one base away.

Whole blood was collected in K2EDTA tubes by collaborating institutions according to the institutions' own protocols. For TCRbeta analysis, collaborators shipped samples in one of three forms: frozen whole blood, isolated PBMCs, or DNA extracted from either of those sample types. The CDR3 has 16 amino acids, counting the end cysteine and phenylalanine. The DNA shown is the 48-base CDR3, in frame from base 1. The germline V gene encodes CDR1 LNHNV and CDR2 YYDKDF (reference sequence). V lost 0 bases and J lost 4 bases, and the count of bases not matched to a germline gene is 6. TCRbeta CDR3 regions were amplified from genomic DNA by means of the immunoSEQ Assay, a bias-controlled multiplex PCR. The authors' analysis ran thus. Nucleated cell counts per sample were estimated from amplification of reference gene primers within the assay. Sequence reads were collapsed and filtered to measure the absolute abundance of every unique TCRbeta CDR3 rearrangement. Productive Simpson clonality was computed per sample as the square root of Simpson's diversity index over productive rearrangements. The source is immuneACCESS, and TCRdb retained only in-frame sequences with V and J called. Part of the clones is not carried over; for the studies checked, unresolved V genes explain less than half of this, and the remainder is unexplained. The V and J calls and clone size come from that table; D and trimming were worked out from the DNA. In all, the sample holds 150,000 to 200,000 clones, and about 80% of those were seen once. The ten largest clones represent 6.9% of the sample.

The sample comprised peripheral blood. The receptor comes from a man aged 55 to 70 with acute or convalescent COVID-19. The V and J genes are TRBV15 and TRBJ1-5; TRBD1 aligns with 7 central bases. The CDR3 loop reads CATSRDLDRANQPQHF. The bases read TGTGCCACCAGCAGAGATCTCGACAGGGCTAATCAGCCCCAGCATTTT.